This note documents a single TCR beta chain sequence. The CDR3 totals 13 residues. The J segment lost 4 bases and the V segment lost 5 bases, leaving 3 bases of the junction unmatched. Germline loops: CDR1 SGHTA, CDR2 FQGNSA. These data belong to a study of brain T cells in children with intractable seizures. Pre-surgery treatment included at least one anti-epileptic drug. Produced via immunoSEQ multiplex PCR; TCRdb's table is partial and in-frame only. The repertoire holds 110,000 or so clones, with around 94% as singletons. The chain combines TRBV7-2 with TRBJ2-5, with TRBD1 matching 8 bases. This sequence was found in a boy under three years old with hemimegalencephaly and intractable seizures. This sample comprised peripheral blood, obtained at surgery. This CDR3 is CASSVDRGETQYF. As DNA, the CDR3 is TGTGCCAGCAGCGTCGACAGGGGAGAGACCCAGTACTTC.